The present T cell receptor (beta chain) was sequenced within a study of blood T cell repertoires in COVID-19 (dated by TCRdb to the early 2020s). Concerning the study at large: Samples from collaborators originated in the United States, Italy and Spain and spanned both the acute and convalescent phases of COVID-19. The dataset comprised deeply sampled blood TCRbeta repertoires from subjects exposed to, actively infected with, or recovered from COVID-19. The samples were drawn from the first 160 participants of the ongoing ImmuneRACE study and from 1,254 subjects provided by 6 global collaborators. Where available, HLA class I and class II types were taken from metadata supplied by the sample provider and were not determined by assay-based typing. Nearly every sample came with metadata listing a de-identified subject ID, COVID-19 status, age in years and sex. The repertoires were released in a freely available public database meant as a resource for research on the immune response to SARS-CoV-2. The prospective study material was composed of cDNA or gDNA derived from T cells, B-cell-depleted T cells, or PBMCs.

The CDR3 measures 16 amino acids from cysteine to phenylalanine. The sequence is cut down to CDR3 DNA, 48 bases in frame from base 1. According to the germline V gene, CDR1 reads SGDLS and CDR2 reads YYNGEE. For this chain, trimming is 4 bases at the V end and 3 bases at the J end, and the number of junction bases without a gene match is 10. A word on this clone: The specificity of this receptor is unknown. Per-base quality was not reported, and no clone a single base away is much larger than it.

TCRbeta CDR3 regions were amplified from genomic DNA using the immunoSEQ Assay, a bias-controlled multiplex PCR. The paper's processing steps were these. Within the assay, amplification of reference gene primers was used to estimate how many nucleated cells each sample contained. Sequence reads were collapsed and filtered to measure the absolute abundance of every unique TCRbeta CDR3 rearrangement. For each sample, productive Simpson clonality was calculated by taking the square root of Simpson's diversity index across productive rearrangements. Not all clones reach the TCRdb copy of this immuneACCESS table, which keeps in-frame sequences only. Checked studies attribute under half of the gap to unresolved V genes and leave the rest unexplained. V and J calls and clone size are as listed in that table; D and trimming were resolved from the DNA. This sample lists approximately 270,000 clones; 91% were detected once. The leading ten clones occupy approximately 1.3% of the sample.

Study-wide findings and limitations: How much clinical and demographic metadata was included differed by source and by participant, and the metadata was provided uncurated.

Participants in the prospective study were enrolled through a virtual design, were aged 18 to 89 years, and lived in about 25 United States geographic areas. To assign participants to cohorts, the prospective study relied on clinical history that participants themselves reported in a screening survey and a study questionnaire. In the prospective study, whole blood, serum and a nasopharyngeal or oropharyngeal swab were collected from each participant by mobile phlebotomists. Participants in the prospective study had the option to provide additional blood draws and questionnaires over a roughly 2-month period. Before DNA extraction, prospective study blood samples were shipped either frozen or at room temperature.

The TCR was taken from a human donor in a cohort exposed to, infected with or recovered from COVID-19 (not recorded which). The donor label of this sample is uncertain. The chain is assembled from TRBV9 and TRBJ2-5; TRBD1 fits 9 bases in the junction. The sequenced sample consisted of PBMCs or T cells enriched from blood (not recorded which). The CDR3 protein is CASSHRGLNLEETQYF. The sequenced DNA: TGTGCCAGCAGCCACAGGGGGCTAAACCTCGAAGAGACCCAGTACTTC.